A selection of T cell receptor beta chains follows, all from one sample in a study of T cells after yellow fever vaccination. TCRdb fed the 5' RACE reads into MiXCR, producing one record per CDR3 protein. The sample contains 80,000 to 100,000 distinct CDR3 sequences, around 5.5% of which appear only once. The source was CD8+ T cells sorted from PBMCs, collected 10 days after the yellow fever booster vaccination. All receptors derive from a young man who received the YFV17D yellow fever vaccine. The CDR3 runs from the conserved cysteine through the conserved F or W. D genes are given only for firm matches. Clone size is stated in some rows and not others, as once, few, many or a class when expanded.

d_gene	len	v_gene	abundance	j_gene	CDR3nt	CDR3aa
-	15	TRBV12-3/TRBV12-4	-	TRBJ2-1	TGTGCCAGCAGTTTGTCCGGGAGCTCCTACAATGAGCAGTTCTTC	CASSLSGSSYNEQFF
TRBD1	14	TRBV7-9	-	TRBJ1-2	TGTGCCAGCAGGCAGGACAGGGTTACCTATGGCTACACCTTC	CASRQDRVTYGYTF
TRBD1	14	TRBV7-9	-	TRBJ2-7	TGTGCCAGCAGCTTAGGTGACAGGGGTCGCGAGCAGTACTTC	CASSLGDRGREQYF
TRBD2	13	TRBV30	-	TRBJ2-1	TGTGCCTGGAGTGGCGGGGGGAAGAATGAGCAGTTCTTC	CAWSGGGKNEQFF
TRBD1	14	TRBV30	-	TRBJ2-5	TGTGCCTGGATACCCCCGGGACAGCAAGAGACCCAGTACTTC	CAWIPPGQQETQYF
-	16	TRBV7-2	few	TRBJ2-1	TGTGCCAGCAGAGATTACACTAGTTTCTCCTACAATGAGCAGTTCTTC	CASRDYTSFSYNEQFF
-	15	TRBV3-2	-	TRBJ2-3	TGTGCCAGCAGCCAACTGACTAGCGGGGCAGATACGCAGTATTTT	CASSQLTSGADTQYF
TRBD2	16	TRBV4-2	medium-sized	TRBJ2-5	TGTGCCAGCAGCCAAACCGGGACTAGCGGGGGGGAGACCCAGTACTTC	CASSQTGTSGGETQYF
-	15	TRBV25-1	-	TRBJ2-1	TGTGCCAGCAGTGAAAGTGGGTTTTTAAGGGATGAGCAGTTCTTC	CASSESGFLRDEQFF
-	15	TRBV7-9	few	TRBJ2-1	TGTGCCAGCAGCTTAGTAGAGGGGGGAGGTAATGAGCAGTTCTTC	CASSLVEGGGNEQFF
TRBD2	20	TRBV4-1	-	TRBJ2-1	TGCGCCAGCAGCCAAGATGGGGGACTAGCGGGGTTTAGTCCCTACAATGAGCAGTTCTTC	CASSQDGGLAGFSPYNEQFF
TRBD2	13	TRBV5-1	many	TRBJ2-7	TGCGCCAGCAGTACCGAGCGGGGAGACGAGCAGTACTTC	CASSTERGDEQYF
-	14	TRBV6-2/TRBV6-3	few	TRBJ2-5	TGTGCCAGCACCCTGAGGGCACTGCAAGAGACCCAGTACTTC	CASTLRALQETQYF
-	13	TRBV3-1	few	TRBJ1-1	TGTGCCAGCAGCCGCGACGACTGGGGTGAAGCTTTCTTT	CASSRDDWGEAFF
TRBD1	12	TRBV29-1	many	TRBJ2-7	TGCAGCGCCCTTGCAGGGGGTTACGAGCAGTACTTC	CSALAGGYEQYF
TRBD1	14	TRBV28	few	TRBJ1-2	TGTGCCAGCAGAAGGACAGGGGATCGCTATGGCTACACCTTC	CASRRTGDRYGYTF
-	14	TRBV18	many	TRBJ2-5	TGTGCCAGCGCCTTAGAAGGGTGGCAAGAGACCCAGTACTTC	CASALEGWQETQYF
-	14	TRBV7-9	-	TRBJ1-4	TGTGCCAGCAGCTTGGGGGCGGCTAATGAAAAACTGTTTTTT	CASSLGAANEKLFF
TRBD2	18	TRBV11-2	many	TRBJ2-7	TGTGCCAGCAGCTTAGGGGCGGTGGGGACTAGCGGGGTCTACGAGCAGTACTTC	CASSLGAVGTSGVYEQYF
-	15	TRBV11-2	few	TRBJ2-4	TGTGCCAGCAGTAACCAGGGACTAGCCAAAAACATTCAGTACTTC	CASSNQGLAKNIQYF
-	18	TRBV5-5	few	TRBJ2-2	TGTGCCAGCAGCTTGGGTGGCAGGGCGGCCCTGAACACCGGGGAGCTGTTTTTT	CASSLGGRAALNTGELFF
TRBD2	16	TRBV7-6	few	TRBJ2-1	TGTGCCAGCAGCAGGAATAGCGGGGGGCTACACAATGAGCAGTTCTTC	CASSRNSGGLHNEQFF
-	15	TRBV13	few	TRBJ2-2	TGTGCCAGCAGCTTAGGGACACCGAACACCGGGGAGCTGTTTTTT	CASSLGTPNTGELFF
TRBD1	14	TRBV5-1	-	TRBJ1-1	TGCGCCAGCAGCCCTGGACAGGTCCGGACTGAAGCTTTCTTT	CASSPGQVRTEAFF
-	13	TRBV20-1	many	TRBJ2-1	TGCAGTGCTAGAGCTCTAGCGCTGATGGAGCAGTTCTTC	CSARALALMEQFF
TRBD2	14	TRBV5-4	few	TRBJ2-1	TGTGCCAGCAGCTTGAGCGGGGGGGCCAATGAGCAGTTCTTC	CASSLSGGANEQFF
-	14	TRBV19	-	TRBJ1-5	TGTGCCAGTAGTATTTATGGCCAACCCCAGCCCCAGCATTTT	CASSIYGQPQPQHF
-	15	TRBV20-1	many	TRBJ2-3	TGCAGTGCTAGAGATCGGCGGGGGCTCACAGATACGCAGTATTTT	CSARDRRGLTDTQYF
TRBD1	13	TRBV6-2/TRBV6-3	many	TRBJ2-1	TGTGCCAGCAGTTGGACAGGGATGTATGAGCAGTTCTTC	CASSWTGMYEQFF
-	15	TRBV7-9	-	TRBJ2-5	TGTGCCAGCAGCCCCTTTAGAGAGAGCCAAGAGACCCAGTACTTC	CASSPFRESQETQYF
-	14	TRBV7-3	few	TRBJ1-1	TGTGCCAGCAGCTTAGGCGTCGGGAGCACTGAAGCTTTCTTT	CASSLGVGSTEAFF
TRBD2	15	TRBV5-4	few	TRBJ2-1	TGTGCCAGCAGCTTGATCGGGGGGGCCGGGAATGAGCAGTTCTTC	CASSLIGGAGNEQFF
-	15	TRBV27	-	TRBJ1-2	TGTGCCAGCAGCAACAAACAGGGAACTGGCTATGGCTACACCTTC	CASSNKQGTGYGYTF
TRBD1	14	TRBV20-1	-	TRBJ1-2	TGCAGTGCCACGGGACAGGGCCAAAACTATGGCTACACCTTC	CSATGQGQNYGYTF
TRBD1	13	TRBV19	few	TRBJ2-7	TGTGCCAGTACTAGGGGACAGGGGCGCGAGCAGTACTTC	CASTRGQGREQYF
TRBD2	14	TRBV7-9	many	TRBJ2-5	TGTGCCAGCAGCTTCAATCGGGGGGAAGAGACCCAGTACTTC	CASSFNRGEETQYF
-	15	TRBV6-2/TRBV6-3	few	TRBJ2-7	TGTGCCAGCAGTACCCCCCGAGAGGGCGCCGAAGAGCAGTACTTC	CASSTPREGAEEQYF
-	18	TRBV6-1	few	TRBJ2-3	TGTGCCAGCAGTGAACCGGACCAACTCTTTCTGGGCGCAGATACGCAGTATTTT	CASSEPDQLFLGADTQYF
-	15	TRBV6-6	-	TRBJ1-1	TGTGCCAGCAGTCCCCGGACAACACAGAACACTGAAGCTTTCTTT	CASSPRTTQNTEAFF
TRBD1	13	TRBV7-9	few	TRBJ2-5	TGTGCCAGCAGACGGGACAGGGAAAAGACCCAGTACTTC	CASRRDREKTQYF